The 27 T cell receptor beta chains given below trace back to one sample, sequenced in a study of Graves' ophthalmopathy and Graves' hyperthyroidism. Amplification from RNA transcripts yielded the TCR beta CDR3 regions. The workflow started with a first-round RT-PCR run with HTBI primers and then moved on to a second-round multiplex PCR. TCRdb re-called the multiplex PCR reads with MiXCR, one entry per CDR3 protein. The data hold over a million distinct CDR3 sequences, with less than 45% observed a single time. The sample taken for sequencing was peripheral blood or thyroid tissue (not recorded which). The receptors come from an adult man with Graves' hyperthyroidism.

The chain couples TRBV12-3 or TRBV12-4 to TRBJ2-5; a weak D match, TRBD1 (6 bases). The CDR3 totals 11 residues. With 3 bases removed from V and 12 bases from J, the gap between germline ends came to 11 bases. The DNA of the CDR3 is TGTGCCAGCAGTTTGAGGGACACAGAGTACTTC. It specifies CASSLRDTEYF.

Many counts were recorded for this clonotype. V is TRBV10-3 and J is TRBJ1-2; D remains ambiguous. The V and J ends lost 7 bases and 1 base respectively, with 7 bases between them. The CDR3 is made up of 12 amino acids. CDR1 is ENHRY and CDR2 is SYGVKD in the germline V gene. CDR3 protein: CAIKWGNYGYTF. Written as DNA, the CDR3 is TGTGCCATCAAGTGGGGTAACTATGGCTACACCTTC.

This chain uses TRBV7-9 with TRBJ2-7; TRBD2 might be the D (6 bases). Trimming cost V 4 bases and J 3 bases, with 16 bases left between them. There are 15 residues in the CDR3. CDR1 is SEHNR, CDR2 FQNEAQ, per germline (reference sequence). CDR3 amino acids: CASSSGDGPNYEQYF. DNA of the CDR3: TGTGCCAGCAGCTCGGGGGACGGGCCAAACTACGAGCAGTACTTC.

The sample holds many counts of this clonotype. J is TRBJ2-5 and V is TRBV6-5; the match to TRBD1 covers 7 bases. Germline assignment: CDR1 MNHEY and CDR2 SVGAGI. V trimming: 8 bases; J trimming: 2 bases; junction bases outside the gene matches: 5. The length of the CDR3 is 13 residues. CDR3 amino acids: CASRGQAQETQYF. The CDR3 DNA is TGTGCCAGCCGAGGACAGGCTCAAGAGACCCAGTACTTC.

This clonotype was observed a handful of times. A junction boundary mismatches the germline segment, possibly from a read error. CDR3 protein: CASSQDQTSGPQETQYF. The CDR3 DNA reads as TGCGCCAGCAGCCAAGACCAGACTAGCGGCCCTCAAGAGACCCAGTACTTC. This sequence joins TRBV7-9 and TRBJ2-5; 9 nucleotides line up with TRBD2. CDR3 length: 17 amino acids. Germline V gives CDR1 SEHNR, CDR2 FQNEAQ (reference sequence).

The chain carries TRBV4-1 and TRBJ2-7; no clear D. This CDR3 contains 13 residues. V was trimmed by 2 bases and J by 3 bases, leaving 8 bases between them. Germline CDR1 is MGHRA and CDR2 is YSYEKL. CDR3 in amino acids: CASSQFDFYEQYF. CDR3 DNA sequence: TGCGCCAGCAGCCAATTTGACTTCTACGAGCAGTACTTC.

V usage is TRBV19 and J usage is TRBJ2-7; 7 nucleotides line up with TRBD1. Germline lookup yields CDR1 LNHDA and CDR2 SQIVND (reference sequence). The CDR3 totals 15 residues. The trim removed 5 bases at V and 2 bases at J, leaving 9 bases unmatched. The CDR3 loop is CASSPRDSYAYEQYF. The CDR3 DNA sequence: TGTGCCAGTAGTCCCCGGGACAGCTATGCCTACGAGCAGTACTTC.

This clonotype was recorded once. This CDR3 is CASLLPQGSDTEAFF. The CDR3 DNA follows: TGTGCCAGCTTGTTGCCGCAGGGGTCGGACACTGAAGCTTTCTTT. V usage is TRBV25-1 and J usage is TRBJ1-1, with D perhaps matching TRBD1 (6 bases). Trimming shortened V by 8 bases and J by 3 bases, and 19 bases separated the two germline ends. Looked up from germline, CDR1 is MGHDK and CDR2 is SYGVNS. The CDR3 runs 15 residues.

The V and J genes are TRBV28 and TRBJ2-5; tentatively, D is TRBD1 or TRBD2 (6 bases each). V was pared by 5 bases and J by 5 bases, with 27 bases between. Germline V gene sequence: CDR1 MDHEN, CDR2 SYDVKM. The CDR3 loop spans 18 amino acids. The CDR3 bases are TGTGCCAGCAGTGAAGAAGAGGGACTCAAACAGGGTCGCGAGACCCAGTACTTC. Protein: CASSEEEGLKQGRETQYF.

The gene calls are TRBV11-2 and TRBJ2-5, with a tentative D call TRBD1 (6 bases). Deletions cut 2 bases from V and 11 bases from J, with 21 bases between. This CDR3 contains 15 residues. Germline CDR1 is SGHAT and CDR2 is FQNNGV. For the CDR3, the DNA is TGTGCCAGCAGCTTAAATGTGGGGGCCGGTGGTTCGCAGTACTTC. Protein sequence: CASSLNVGAGGSQYF.

The sample holds a few counts of this clonotype. V usage is TRBV5-1 and J usage is TRBJ2-7, with D uncertain. The CDR3 totals 15 residues. Trimming took 4 bases from V and 0 from J, leaving 14 bases between them. Germline V gene lookup returns CDR1 SGHRS and CDR2 YFSETQ. The chain's CDR3 is CASSTTQTGSYEQYF. The CDR3 DNA reads TGCGCCAGCAGCACAACTCAAACGGGCTCCTACGAGCAGTACTTC.

This clonotype was seen just once. V gene TRBV30 combines with J gene TRBJ1-6; D possibly corresponds to TRBD1 (5 bases). The CDR3 contains 15 residues. Per germline, CDR1 GTSNPN and CDR2 SVGIG (reference sequence). V was clipped by 3 bases and J by 7 bases, with 16 bases between them. In DNA, the CDR3 is TGTGCCTGGAGCCCCGGGGCAGGGTGGAATTCACCCCTCCACTTT. Its protein is CAWSPGAGWNSPLHF.

Many counts were recorded for this clonotype. This chain uses TRBV7-3 with TRBJ1-2; D is ambiguous. Germline V lookup: CDR1 SGHTA, CDR2 FQGTGA. The CDR3 totals 17 residues. V lost 4 bases and J lost 8, with 26 bases in between. The CDR3 spells CASSSASGAGIYGGYTF. The CDR3 DNA reads TGTGCCAGCAGCTCCGCCTCTGGCGCGGGGATCTATGGCGGCTACACCTTC.

The rearrangement links TRBV25-1 to TRBJ2-5, with D possibly matching TRBD1 (6 bases). Germline V gene sequence: CDR1 MGHDK, CDR2 SYGVNS. This CDR3 is built from 15 residues. With 2 bases removed from V and 1 base from J, the gap between germline ends came to 11 bases. The CDR3 loop is CASSEAVGAQETQYF. The DNA for the CDR3 is TGTGCCAGCAGTGAAGCCGTGGGGGCCCAAGAGACCCAGTACTTC.

This clonotype was counted many times. The rearrangement joins TRBV5-1 to TRBJ1-1; D call uncertain. Trimming left V 0 bases short and J 1 base short, with 13 bases between. Germline values: CDR1 SGHRS, CDR2 YFSETQ. The CDR3 sequence is 16 residues long. CDR3 loop: CASSLVYWSENTEAFF. CDR3 in DNA: TGCGCCAGCAGCTTGGTTTATTGGTCGGAGAACACTGAAGCTTTCTTT. Looking up the rest from reference TRBV5-1 and TRBJ1-1 gives the full variable domain: KAGVTQTPRYLIKTRGQQVTLSCSPISGHRSVSWYQQTPGQGLQFLFEYFSETQRNKGNFPGRFSGRQFSNSRSEMNVSTLELGDSALYLCASSLVYWSENTEAFFGQGTRLTVV.

This clonotype has a count of ten or more. The chain has TRBV6-4 and TRBJ1-5, with D unresolved. This CDR3 has 14 residues. The V gene's germline CDR1 is MRHNA and CDR2 SNTAGT. V was trimmed by 2 bases and J by 2 bases, leaving 7 bases between them. CDR3 bases: TGTGCCAGCAGTGACAGGGCGGGCAATCAGCCCCAGCATTTT. Translated: CASSDRAGNQPQHF.

V and J are TRBV2 and TRBJ1-4, with D hard to call. This CDR3 comprises 15 residues. V was clipped by 6 bases and J by 4 bases, with 15 bases between them. CDR1 is SNHLY and CDR2 is FYNNEI in the germline V gene. This chain's CDR3 is CASRARAGFNEKLFF. The CDR3 DNA sequence: TGTGCCAGCAGGGCCCGGGCAGGCTTTAATGAAAAACTGTTTTTT.

The chain links TRBV6-2 or TRBV6-3 to TRBJ1-2; D gene unclear. V was shortened by 0 bases and J by 14 bases, with 10 bases between the two germline ends. Looked up from germline, CDR1 is MNHEY and CDR2 is SVGEGT. The CDR3 is 11 residues long. The CDR3 region has the DNA TGTGCCAGCAGTTACTCGAGCGTACTGACCTTC. Translating gives CASSYSSVLTF.

The rearrangement links TRBV10-3 to TRBJ1-2, with 9 positions matching TRBD1. Per germline, CDR1 ENHRY and CDR2 SYGVKD. V lost 7 bases, J lost 5 bases, and 14 bases stayed unmatched. The CDR3 runs to 16 residues. The CDR3, as DNA: TGTGCCATCAAGAACTCCGGGACAGGGTGCCTATATGGCTACACCTTC. Amino acids: CAIKNSGTGCLYGYTF.

This clonotype was observed a handful of times. V is TRBV24-1 and J is TRBJ2-7, with D possibly being TRBD1 (6 bases). The CDR3 is 14 amino acids. Germline V CDR1 and CDR2: KGHDR, SFDVKD. Trimming cost V 11 bases and J 2 bases, with 18 bases left between them. CDR3 nucleotide sequence: TGTGCCAGCAGGGGACACCCCGACACCTACGAGCAGTACTTC. This encodes CASRGHPDTYEQYF.

The chain recombines TRBV12-3 or TRBV12-4 with TRBJ1-5, with TRBD1 matching 7 bases. Unmatched junction bases numbered 5, after V lost 3 bases and J lost 0 bases. The CDR3 runs 16 residues. This CDR3 reads CASSLGTEVSNQPQHF. The CDR3 DNA reads TGTGCCAGCAGTTTGGGGACAGAGGTTAGCAATCAGCCCCAGCATTTT.

This clonotype was recorded a few times. This sequence joins TRBV7-8 and TRBJ1-6; 9 bases match TRBD1. The CDR3 has 13 amino acids. Germline V gene lookup returns CDR1 SGHVS and CDR2 FQNEAQ. The ends lost 1 base at V and 15 bases at J; junction bases unmatched: 4. The CDR3 is CASSLGTGVNLHF. The CDR3 DNA follows: TGTGCCAGCAGCTTAGGGACAGGGGTTAACCTCCACTTT.

This chain links TRBV7-9 with TRBJ1-6; D not certain. V lost 3 bases and J 10 bases, leaving 13 bases between the germline ends. Per the germline V gene, CDR1 is SEHNR and CDR2 is FQNEAQ (reference sequence). The CDR3 is made up of 14 amino acids. In DNA form, the CDR3 reads TGTGCCAGCAGCTTGTCCAGTGGAGAATCACCCCTCCACTTT. The encoded protein is CASSLSSGESPLHF.

In nucleotides, the CDR3 is TGTGCCAGCAGCTACTATGGGTCGGGATCCGGGGAGCTGTTTTTT. Its protein is CASSYYGSGSGELFF. This rearrangement joins TRBV7-9 to TRBJ2-2; D may be TRBD2 (5 bases). Trimming cost V 4 bases and J 6 bases, with 15 bases left between them. Germline-derived CDR1 and CDR2 are SEHNR and FQNEAQ (reference sequence). CDR3 length: 15 amino acids.

The table lists this clonotype with many counts. The chain employs TRBV2 and TRBJ1-1, with D unresolved. Trimming left V 3 bases short and J 1 base short, with 9 bases between. This CDR3 is built from 14 residues. Per the germline V gene, CDR1 is SNHLY and CDR2 is FYNNEI. CDR3 nucleotides: TGTGCCAGCAGTGATGGACTAGGGAACACTGAAGCTTTCTTT. Amino acid sequence: CASSDGLGNTEAFF. Complete variable domain (other parts from reference TRBV2 and TRBJ1-1): EPEVTQTPSHQVTQMGQEVILRCVPISNHLYFYWYRQILGQKVEFLVSFYNNEISEKSEIFDDQFSVERPDGSNFTLKIRSTKLEDSAMYFCASSDGLGNTEAFFGQGTRLTVV.

This clonotype was detected many times. The CDR3 protein is CASGFQGGYGYTF. CDR3 DNA sequence: TGTGCTAGTGGTTTCCAAGGGGGCTATGGCTACACCTTC. The chain recombines TRBV12-5 with TRBJ1-2, with D perhaps matching TRBD1 (6 bases). The V and J ends lost 3 bases and 4 bases respectively, with 9 bases between them. The CDR3 is 13 amino acids. Germline values: CDR1 LGHNT, CDR2 FRNRAP.

The sample holds a few counts of this clonotype. This rearrangement joins TRBV12-5 to TRBJ2-5; 9 bases are shared with TRBD1. The germline gives CDR1 LGHNT, CDR2 FRNRAP. Germline trimming cut 2 bases from V and 2 bases from J; bases unmatched to any gene: 6. The CDR3 has 16 amino acids. CDR3 residues: CASGLYGTGLQETQYF. The DNA of the CDR3 is TGTGCTAGTGGTTTGTACGGGACAGGGCTTCAAGAGACCCAGTACTTC. The full variable domain, completed using reference TRBV12-5 and TRBJ2-5, is DARVTQTPRHKVTEMGQEVTMRCQPILGHNTVFWYRQTMMQGLELLAYFRNRAPLDDSGMPKDRFSAEMPDATLATLKIQPSEPRDSAVYFCASGLYGTGLQETQYFGPGTRLLVL.